This T cell receptor (beta chain) stems from a study of T cell responses to AZD1222 COVID-19 vaccine. CDR1 KGHDR and CDR2 SFDVKD come from the germline V gene. The CDR3 length is 16 residues. V lost 2 bases to trimming and J lost 7 bases, with 17 bases between them. Using immunoSEQ multiplex PCR, the repertoire was profiled, and TCRdb retains in-frame clones only, with some absent. Of 100,000 to 150,000 clones listed, approximately 88% are singletons. Sequencing was performed on peripheral blood, taken on day 0 of AZD1222 vaccination. V gene TRBV24-1 combines with J gene TRBJ2-1; no reliable D call. This clonotype was obtained from an adult in good health. DNA of the CDR3: TGTGCCACCAGTGATTATACGGGTCGGTCGGAGAATGAGCAGTTCTTC. This translates into CATSDYTGRSENEQFF.